This record covers a single T cell receptor (beta chain). Its antigen is undetermined. MiXCR was run by TCRdb on the RT-PCR reads, yielding one entry per CDR3 protein. The table shows approximately 250,000 distinct CDR3 sequences, with 12% occurring only once. CDR3 size: 16 residues. Germline V gene sequence: CDR1 SGHRS, CDR2 YFSETQ. V was pared by 0 bases and J by 0 bases, with 4 bases of the junction left unmatched. These data come from a study of response to subunit inactivated influenza vaccine. Findings and caveats of the study: Authors proposed each seasonal influenza vaccination draws in few new T cells.

The genes are TRBV5-1 and TRBJ2-7; the match to TRBD2 covers 9 bases. The sequence was collected from a man aged 50-60 years who received an inactivated influenza vaccine. Sequenced material: non-naive T cells sorted from PBMCs, taken 14 days before vaccination. This chain's CDR3 is CASSLAASGASYEQYF. The CDR3, as DNA: TGCGCCAGCAGCTTGGCGGCTAGCGGGGCCTCCTACGAGCAGTACTTC.